This TCR beta chain is from a study of cytomegalovirus exposure and HLA in healthy donors. Study-level points and caveats: A later analysis, which compared TCR beta chains of equal frequency, found the HLA-associated ones more clonally expanded. Sequencing likely produced, as an artifact, a cluster of highly shared sequence variants. With later analysis, a missense DCLRE1C variant became linked to TCR beta V- and J-gene trimming.

Turning to this clone: Its antigen is unknown.

The CDR3 totals 14 residues. Trimming removed 3 bases from V and 2 bases from J, with 10 bases in between. Germline-derived CDR1 and CDR2 are KGHSH and LQKENI. With 60 Vbeta and 13 Jbeta primers, the PCR was carried out. Assay: immunoSEQ multiplex PCR; the TCRdb copy retains only in-frame clones and omits some. The sample consists of 150,000 to 200,000 clones, about two thirds of them appearing once. Unrecorded immune exposure was likely among donors, who were nominally healthy when sampled. Source material: PBMCs. The chain links TRBV18 to TRBJ1-2, with D possibly TRBD1 on 5 matching bases. This receptor was obtained from a human donor in good health. As DNA, the CDR3 is TGTGCCAGCTCACCCGTGGACACAAACTATGGCTACACCTTC. Amino acids: CASSPVDTNYGYTF.